Sequencing of this TCR beta chain was carried out in a study of T cell responses to AZD1222 COVID-19 vaccine. For this clone: No antigen is known for it.

The CDR3 length is 14 residues. The germline V gene has CDR1 SGHAT and CDR2 FQNNGV. V dropped 7 bases and J dropped 4; count of bases not matched to a gene: 9. General observations from the study: Donors skewed white British and female; clonal diversity was possibly underestimated.

TCRdb's table, derived via immunoSEQ multiplex PCR, lists solely in-frame clones and lacks some. The data contain 93,000 or so clones, approximately 89% of them seen just once; the ten biggest clones take up 20% to 25%. This clonotype was obtained from an adult in good health. Sequencing was performed on peripheral blood, taken on day 0 of AZD1222 vaccination. V is TRBV11-2 and J is TRBJ1-2; 7 nucleotides match TRBD1. The CDR3 region has the DNA TGTGCCAGCAATCTCCGACAGGGCTCCTATGGCTACACCTTC. This encodes CASNLRQGSYGYTF.